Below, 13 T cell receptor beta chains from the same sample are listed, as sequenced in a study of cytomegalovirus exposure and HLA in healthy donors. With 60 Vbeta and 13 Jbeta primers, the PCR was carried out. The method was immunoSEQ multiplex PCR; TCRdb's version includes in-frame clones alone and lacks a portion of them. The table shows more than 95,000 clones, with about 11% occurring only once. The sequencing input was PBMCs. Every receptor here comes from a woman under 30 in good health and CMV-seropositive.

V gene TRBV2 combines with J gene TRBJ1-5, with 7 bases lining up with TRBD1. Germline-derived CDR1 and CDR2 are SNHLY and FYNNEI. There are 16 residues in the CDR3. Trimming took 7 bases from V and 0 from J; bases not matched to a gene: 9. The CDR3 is CASKKGQNYSNQPQHF. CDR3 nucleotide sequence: TGTGCCAGCAAGAAGGGACAGAATTATAGCAATCAGCCCCAGCATTTT.

The CDR3 nucleotides are TGTGCCAGCAGCCCTGAGAATATAGATACGCAGTATTTT. Its protein product is CASSPENIDTQYF. The rearrangement joins TRBV7-8 to TRBJ2-3; D gene uncertain. Per germline, CDR1 SGHVS and CDR2 FQNEAQ. The CDR3 runs to 13 residues. Trimming left V 5 bases short and J 5 bases short, with 11 bases between.

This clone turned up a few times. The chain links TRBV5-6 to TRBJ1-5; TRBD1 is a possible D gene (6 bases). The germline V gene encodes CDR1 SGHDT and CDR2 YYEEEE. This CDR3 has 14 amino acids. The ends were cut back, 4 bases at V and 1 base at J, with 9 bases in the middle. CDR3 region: CASSPRGSNQPQHF. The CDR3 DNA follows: TGTGCCAGCAGCCCAAGGGGGAGCAATCAGCCCCAGCATTTT.

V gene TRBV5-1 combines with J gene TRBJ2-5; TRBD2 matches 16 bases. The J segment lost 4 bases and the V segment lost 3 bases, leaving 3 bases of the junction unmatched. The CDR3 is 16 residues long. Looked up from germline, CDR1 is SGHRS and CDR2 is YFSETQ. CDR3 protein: CASSYGTSGRAETQYF. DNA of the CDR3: TGCGCCAGCAGCTATGGGACTAGCGGGAGGGCAGAGACCCAGTACTTC.

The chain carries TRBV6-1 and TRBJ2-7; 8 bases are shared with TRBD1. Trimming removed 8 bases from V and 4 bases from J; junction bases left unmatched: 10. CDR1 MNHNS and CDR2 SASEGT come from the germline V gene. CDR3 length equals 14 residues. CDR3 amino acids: CASRPGTGYYEQYF. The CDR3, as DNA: TGTGCCAGCCGCCCCGGGACAGGTTATTACGAGCAGTACTTC.

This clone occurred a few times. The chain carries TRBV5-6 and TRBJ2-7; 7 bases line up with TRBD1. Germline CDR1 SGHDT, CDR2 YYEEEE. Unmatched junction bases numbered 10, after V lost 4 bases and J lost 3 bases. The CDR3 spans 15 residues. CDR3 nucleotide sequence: TGTGCCAGCAGCCTCCTCGGGACAGTGAACTACGAGCAGTACTTC. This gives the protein CASSLLGTVNYEQYF. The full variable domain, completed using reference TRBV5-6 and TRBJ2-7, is DAGVTQSPTHLIKTRGQQVTLRCSPKSGHDTVSWYQQALGQGPQFIFQYYEEEERQRGNFPDRFSGHQFPNYSSELNVNALLLGDSALYLCASSLLGTVNYEQYFGPGTRLTVT.

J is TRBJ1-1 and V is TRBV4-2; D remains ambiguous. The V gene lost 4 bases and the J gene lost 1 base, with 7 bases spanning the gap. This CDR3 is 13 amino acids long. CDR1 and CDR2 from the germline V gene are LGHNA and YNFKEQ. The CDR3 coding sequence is TGTGCCAGCAGCCGCCCCGGGAACACTGAAGCTTTCTTT. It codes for CASSRPGNTEAFF.

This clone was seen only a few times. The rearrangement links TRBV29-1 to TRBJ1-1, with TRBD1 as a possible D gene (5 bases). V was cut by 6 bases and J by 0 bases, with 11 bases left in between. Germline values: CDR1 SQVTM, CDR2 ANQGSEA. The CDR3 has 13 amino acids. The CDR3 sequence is CSVETVLNTEAFF. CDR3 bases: TGCAGCGTGGAGACAGTTCTGAACACTGAAGCTTTCTTT.

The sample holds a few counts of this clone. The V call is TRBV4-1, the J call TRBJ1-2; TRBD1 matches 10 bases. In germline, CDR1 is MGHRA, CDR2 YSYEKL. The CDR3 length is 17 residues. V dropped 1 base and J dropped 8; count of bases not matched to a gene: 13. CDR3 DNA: TGCGCCAGCAGCCAAGGTTTCGCCGGGACAGGGGATTACGGCTACACCTTC. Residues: CASSQGFAGTGDYGYTF.

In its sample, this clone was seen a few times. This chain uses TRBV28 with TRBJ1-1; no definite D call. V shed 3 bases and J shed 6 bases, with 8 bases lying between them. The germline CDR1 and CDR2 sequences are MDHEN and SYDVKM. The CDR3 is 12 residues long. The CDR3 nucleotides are TGTGCCAGCAGTTTGCGCCGATCTGAAGCTTTCTTT. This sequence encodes CASSLRRSEAFF.

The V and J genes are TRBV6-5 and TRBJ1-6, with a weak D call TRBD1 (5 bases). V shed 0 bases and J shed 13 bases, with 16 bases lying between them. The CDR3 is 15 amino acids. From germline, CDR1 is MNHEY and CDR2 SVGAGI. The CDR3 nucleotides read TGTGCCAGCAGTTACTCGTACGAGCCAGGGATGCCCCTCCACTTT. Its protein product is CASSYSYEPGMPLHF.

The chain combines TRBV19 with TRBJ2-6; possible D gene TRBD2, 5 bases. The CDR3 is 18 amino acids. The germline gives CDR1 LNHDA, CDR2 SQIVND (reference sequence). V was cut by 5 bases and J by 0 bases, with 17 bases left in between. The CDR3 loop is CASSVFFGESSGANVLTF. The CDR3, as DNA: TGTGCCAGTAGTGTGTTCTTCGGGGAGAGCTCTGGGGCCAACGTCCTGACTTTC. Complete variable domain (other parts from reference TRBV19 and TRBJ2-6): DGGITQSPKYLFRKEGQNVTLSCEQNLNHDAMYWYRQDPGQGLRLIYYSQIVNDFQKGDIAEGYSVSREKKESFPLTVTSAQKNPTAFYLCASSVFFGESSGANVLTFGAGSRLTVL.

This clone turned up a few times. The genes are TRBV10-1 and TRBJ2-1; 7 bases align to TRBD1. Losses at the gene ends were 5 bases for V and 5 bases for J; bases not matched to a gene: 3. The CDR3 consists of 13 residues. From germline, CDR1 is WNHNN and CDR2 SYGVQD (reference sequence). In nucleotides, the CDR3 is TGCGCCAGCAGTATCGACAGGGACAATGAGCAGTTCTTC. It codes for CASSIDRDNEQFF.